A single sample gave rise to the 31 T cell receptor beta chains below, sequenced in a study of T cell repertoires in cytomegalovirus infection. TCRdb reanalysed the reads using MiXCR and keeps one entry per CDR3 protein. There are 150,000 to 200,000 distinct CDR3 sequences in the sample; 28% occur only once, and about 28% lies in the top ten. The sample consisted of PBMCs. All receptors come from a human donor in good health (CMV status not recorded). Some clones in this sample may be carry-over from other donors' samples.

This clonotype was counted between two and nine times. This chain links TRBV7-8 with TRBJ2-7, with 7 nucleotides matching TRBD1. The germline CDR1 and CDR2 sequences are SGHVS and FQNEAQ. Germline trimming cut 5 bases from V and 7 bases from J; bases unmatched to any gene: 17. The length of the CDR3 is 16 residues. CDR3 sequence: CASSPPGQVLMGEQYF. The CDR3 region has the DNA TGTGCCAGCAGCCCCCCCGGACAGGTATTGATGGGGGAGCAGTACTTC.

Of note for this clonotype: A read error may be the cause here, since a much bigger clone is one base away. The chain is built from TRBV7-6 and TRBJ2-3; perhaps TRBD2 as D (6 bases). CDR3 length: 18 amino acids. V was pared by 5 bases and J by 6 bases, with 27 bases between. The germline V gene encodes CDR1 SGHVS and CDR2 FNYEAQ. The CDR3 region has the DNA TGTGCCAGCAGCGTCTCTCTATCGGGGGATTCGCGGTTGGATACGCAGTATTTT. Residues: CASSVSLSGDSRLDTQYF. Full variable domain (outside the CDR3, taken from reference TRBV7-6 and TRBJ2-3): GAGVSQSPRYKVTKRGQDVALRCDPISGHVSLYWYRQALGQGPEFLTYFNYEAQQDKSGLPNDRFSAERPEGSISTLTIQRTEQRDSAMYRCASSVSLSGDSRLDTQYFGPGTRLTVL.

The J gene is TRBJ1-5, the V gene TRBV20-1, with TRBD1 identical over 8 bases. Germline V lookup: CDR1 DFQATT, CDR2 SNEGSKA (reference sequence). The CDR3 loop spans 15 amino acids. With V trimmed by 3 bases and J by 4 bases, 8 bases remained unmatched. The CDR3 region is CSASPLQGANQPQHF. The CDR3 region has the DNA TGCAGTGCTAGCCCCCTCCAGGGGGCGAATCAGCCCCAGCATTTT.

This clonotype was recorded at least ten times. This CDR3 reads CASSSSGRGYTEAFF. As DNA, the CDR3 is TGTGCCAGCAGTTCCTCCGGTAGGGGGTACACTGAAGCTTTCTTT. The V gene is TRBV7-9, the J gene TRBJ1-1; D may be TRBD1 (6 bases). Germline loops: CDR1 SEHNR, CDR2 FQNEAQ (reference sequence). V lost 6 bases and J lost 3, with 17 bases in between. CDR3 size: 15 residues. Full variable domain (remainder filled in from reference TRBV7-9 and TRBJ1-1): DTGVSQNPRHKITKRGQNVTFRCDPISEHNRLYWYRQTLGQGPEFLTYFQNEAQLEKSRLLSDRFSAERPKGSFSTLEIQRTEQGDSAMYLCASSSSGRGYTEAFFGQGTRLTVV.

The chain has TRBV20-1 and TRBJ2-3; maybe TRBD2 (5 bases). CDR3 length equals 14 residues. The V gene lost 0 bases and the J gene lost 6 bases, with 13 bases spanning the gap. Germline CDR1 is DFQATT and CDR2 is SNEGSKA (reference sequence). CDR3 coding DNA: TGCAGTGCTAGAGACCCGGAGAGGGTGGATACGCAGTATTTT. Protein product: CSARDPERVDTQYF.

This clonotype turned up a few times. The chain is built from TRBV5-4 and TRBJ2-2; D is perhaps TRBD1 or TRBD2 (6 bases each). CDR3 length: 17 amino acids. V was clipped by 4 bases and J by 6 bases, with 22 bases between them. CDR1 SGHNT and CDR2 YYREEE come from the germline V gene (reference sequence). CDR3 bases: TGTGCCAGCAGCGCCTTGTCGGGGGCAACGGATTCCGGGGAGCTGTTTTTT. This sequence encodes CASSALSGATDSGELFF.

The chain links TRBV7-9 to TRBJ1-4; possible D gene TRBD1, 6 bases. The V end lost 5 bases, the J end lost 6 bases, and 13 bases lay between the germline ends. CDR3 length equals 14 residues. CDR1 and CDR2 from the germline V gene are SEHNR and FQNEAQ (reference sequence). The CDR3 here is CASSQGGLYEKLFF. The DNA for the CDR3 is TGTGCCAGCAGCCAAGGGGGTCTCTATGAAAAACTGTTTTTT.

This clonotype has more than one count but fewer than ten. The chain links TRBV5-1 to TRBJ1-5; 10 bases are shared with TRBD1. The CDR3 length is 15 residues. The junction had 6 bases not matched to a gene; V was cut back by 0 bases and J by 9 bases. The V gene's germline CDR1 is SGHRS and CDR2 YFSETQ. In DNA, the CDR3 is TGCGCCAGCAGCTTGGTATCCGGGACAGGGGTGCCCCAGCATTTT. Amino acid sequence: CASSLVSGTGVPQHF.

This clonotype was seen a few times. The chain recombines TRBV7-2 with TRBJ1-2; the D is unclear. CDR1 SGHTA and CDR2 FQGNSA come from the germline V gene. Trimming left V 2 bases short and J 5 bases short, with 9 bases between. The CDR3 runs 13 residues. The CDR3 reads CASSLRSSYGYTF. For the CDR3, the DNA is TGTGCCAGCAGCTTACGCAGTTCTTATGGCTACACCTTC.

The chain is built from TRBV7-6 and TRBJ2-7, with D possibly being TRBD2 (6 bases). Trimming stripped 3 bases from V and 2 bases from J, with 17 bases between. CDR1 SGHVS and CDR2 FNYEAQ come from the germline V gene. The CDR3 length is 16 residues. CDR3 protein: CASSLPGSLEAYEQYF. As DNA, the CDR3 is TGTGCCAGCAGCTTGCCCGGGAGTCTCGAAGCCTACGAGCAGTACTTC.

This clonotype was found many times. The chain couples TRBV7-2 to TRBJ1-6, with 10 positions matching TRBD1. V shed 5 bases and J 3 bases; nucleotides not matched to a gene: 13. The CDR3 has 19 amino acids. Germline lookup yields CDR1 SGHTA and CDR2 FQGNSA. In DNA, the CDR3 is TGTGCCAGCAGCCGTACCCATGACAGGGGGCTTAGCTATAATTCACCCCTCCACTTT. Translating it yields CASSRTHDRGLSYNSPLHF.

This clonotype came up once. The V and J genes are TRBV20-1 and TRBJ1-5; a weak D match, TRBD1 (5 bases). The CDR3 has 13 amino acids. Germline CDR1 DFQATT, CDR2 SNEGSKA (reference sequence). V dropped 6 bases and J dropped 5 bases, with 14 bases sitting between them. CDR3 protein: CSAGGKGHQPQHF. CDR3 DNA sequence: TGCAGTGCGGGAGGGAAGGGGCATCAGCCCCAGCATTTT.

This clonotype turned up a few times. The rearrangement joins TRBV5-1 to TRBJ2-2; 11 bases are a match to TRBD1. Trimming at V came to 0 bases and at J to 7 bases, leaving 5 bases not matched to a gene. This CDR3 is 16 amino acids long. Per the germline V gene, CDR1 is SGHRS and CDR2 is YFSETQ. As DNA, the CDR3 is TGCGCCAGCAGCTTGGGCGGACAGGGGGCAAGCGGGGAGCTGTTTTTT. Protein product: CASSLGGQGASGELFF.

Details on this clonotype: A much larger clonotype is one base distant, so this may be a read error. The rearrangement joins TRBV12-3 or TRBV12-4 to TRBJ2-1, with a tentative D call TRBD2 (5 bases). The V gene lost 7 bases and the J gene lost 12 bases, with 19 bases spanning the gap. The CDR3 contains 13 residues. The chain's CDR3 is CASTGLGTGAQFF. DNA of the CDR3: TGTGCCAGCACCGGACTGGGAACGGGTGCGCAGTTCTTC.

This clonotype has ten or more counts. The genes are TRBV12-3 or TRBV12-4 and TRBJ2-7; D call uncertain. Deletions cut 7 bases from V and 0 bases from J, with 10 bases between. CDR3 length: 13 amino acids. The CDR3 spells CASTGPSSYEQYF. The CDR3 coding sequence is TGTGCCAGCACAGGCCCCAGCTCCTACGAGCAGTACTTC.

The chain recombines TRBV19 with TRBJ1-2, with D possibly TRBD1 on 6 matching bases. The ends were cut back, 5 bases at V and 12 bases at J, with 19 bases in the middle. Germline CDR1 LNHDA, CDR2 SQIVND (reference sequence). This CDR3 is 13 amino acids long. The CDR3 sequence: CASSPRDIPPHTF. CDR3 sequence (DNA): TGTGCCAGTAGTCCCCGGGACATTCCTCCCCACACCTTC.

This clonotype was seen a handful of times. CDR3 in DNA: TGTGCCAGCAGCTTCTTGACAGGGAAAGGGGAAAAACTGTTTTTT. It is translated as CASSFLTGKGEKLFF. The V and J genes are TRBV7-8 and TRBJ1-4; 7 bases align to TRBD1. CDR1 and CDR2 from the germline V gene are SGHVS and FQNEAQ. V gave up 3 bases and J gave up 8 bases; unmatched junction bases: 9. The CDR3 has 15 residues.

This clonotype occurred a few times. The chain combines TRBV7-3 with TRBJ1-1, with unresolved D. Between the trimmed V and J ends, which lost 1 base and 1 base, there was a span of 4 bases. Germline V gene data show CDR1 as SGHTA and CDR2 as FQGTGA. This CDR3 is 13 amino acids long. CDR3 sequence: CASSLSQNTEAFF. DNA of the CDR3: TGTGCCAGCAGCTTAAGCCAGAACACTGAAGCTTTCTTT. Full variable domain (missing parts from reference TRBV7-3 and TRBJ1-1): GAGVSQTPSNKVTEKGKYVELRCDPISGHTALYWYRQSLGQGPEFLIYFQGTGAADDSGLPNDRFFAVRPEGSVSTLKIQRTERGDSAVYLCASSLSQNTEAFFGQGTRLTVV.

The CDR3 DNA follows: TGCAGTGCTAGAGCGCCCCGCGGACTTGTCTACGAGCAGTACTTC. As protein: CSARAPRGLVYEQYF. This sequence joins TRBV20-1 and TRBJ2-7; D perhaps matches TRBD2 (5 bases). Trimming took 1 base from V and 3 from J, leaving 16 bases between them. CDR3 length equals 15 residues. Per germline, CDR1 DFQATT and CDR2 SNEGSKA (reference sequence).

V and J are TRBV5-1 and TRBJ2-1; D ambiguous. Trimming removed 0 bases at V and 10 bases at J, with 11 bases between. CDR3 length: 13 amino acids. CDR1 is SGHRS, CDR2 YFSETQ, per germline. This CDR3 is CASSLAGLSEQFF. The CDR3 DNA reads as TGCGCCAGCAGCTTGGCCGGGCTATCGGAGCAGTTCTTC.

The CDR3 DNA reads as TGTGCCAGCAGCTTAGGATCAGAGGGTGAGCAGTTCTTC. It codes for CASSLGSEGEQFF. This rearrangement joins TRBV11-2 to TRBJ2-1; D is possibly TRBD2 (5 bases). The CDR3 spans 13 residues. The germline gives CDR1 SGHAT, CDR2 FQNNGV. Deletions cut 1 base from V and 9 bases from J, with 10 bases between.

This clonotype appeared a few times. The rearrangement links TRBV12-5 to TRBJ2-1, with 10 bases that match TRBD2. CDR1 and CDR2 (germline): LGHNT, FRNRAP. V trimming: 4 bases; J trimming: 8 bases; junction bases outside the gene matches: 8. This CDR3 spans 15 amino acids. The CDR3 loop is CASGSGTSEGDEQFF. CDR3 DNA sequence: TGTGCTAGTGGTTCTGGGACTAGCGAAGGGGATGAGCAGTTCTTC.

This clonotype was observed a few times. The chain combines TRBV11-1 with TRBJ1-1, with D maybe TRBD1 (5 bases). CDR1 SGHAT and CDR2 FQDESV come from the germline V gene (reference sequence). V lost 5 bases, J lost 3 bases, and 13 bases lay in between. The CDR3 extends over 14 amino acids. CDR3 DNA sequence: TGTGCCAGCAGCCCTCAGGGATTGGACACTGAAGCTTTCTTT. This sequence encodes CASSPQGLDTEAFF.

The chain is built from TRBV20-1 and TRBJ2-7, with TRBD1 matching 7 bases. CDR3 length equals 16 residues. The germline CDR1 and CDR2 sequences are DFQATT and SNEGSKA (reference sequence). Trimming at V came to 0 bases and at J to 1 base, leaving 9 bases not matched to a gene. The CDR3 is CSARDPGTERSYEQYF. The DNA for the CDR3 is TGCAGTGCTAGAGATCCCGGGACAGAGAGATCCTACGAGCAGTACTTC.

The sample holds many counts of this clonotype. The chain employs TRBV7-2 and TRBJ1-5; no firm D call. In germline, CDR1 is SGHTA, CDR2 FQGNSA. V lost 2 bases and J 0 bases, leaving 8 bases between the germline ends. This CDR3 contains 15 residues. The CDR3 loop reads CASSLSSDSNQPQHF. The CDR3 nucleotides read TGTGCCAGCAGCTTATCGAGCGATAGCAATCAGCCCCAGCATTTT.

This clonotype has at least ten counts. The chain uses TRBV7-2 and TRBJ2-1, with D tentatively TRBD1 (6 bases). The CDR3 covers 13 residues. The V gene lost 5 bases and the J gene lost 9 bases, with 14 bases spanning the gap. CDR1 is SGHTA and CDR2 is FQGNSA in the germline V gene. The CDR3 region is CASSDVGAGEQFF. CDR3 nucleotide sequence: TGTGCCAGCAGCGACGTGGGGGCCGGTGAGCAGTTCTTC.

A few counts support this clonotype. The V call is TRBV7-2, the J call TRBJ1-5; D gene unclear. Germline CDR1 and CDR2: SGHTA and FQGNSA. V was trimmed by 5 bases and J by 0 bases, leaving 14 bases between them. This CDR3 has 16 amino acids. The CDR3 sequence: CASSLGRTNSNQPQHF. CDR3 DNA: TGTGCCAGCAGCCTTGGACGGACGAATAGCAATCAGCCCCAGCATTTT.

This chain links TRBV3-1 with TRBJ1-1; D might be TRBD1 (5 bases). The germline gives CDR1 LGHDT, CDR2 YNNKEL (reference sequence). The CDR3 is 17 residues long. Trimming cost V 0 bases and J 4 bases, with 18 bases left between them. The CDR3 DNA sequence: TGTGCCAGCAGCCAAGATCTTGGGGGAGAAGGGGCCACTGAAGCTTTCTTT. Translating it yields CASSQDLGGEGATEAFF. Full variable domain (remainder filled in from reference TRBV3-1 and TRBJ1-1): DTAVSQTPKYLVTQMGNDKSIKCEQNLGHDTMYWYKQDSKKFLKIMFSYNNKELIINETVPNRFSPKSPDKAHLNLHINSLELGDSAVYFCASSQDLGGEGATEAFFGQGTRLTVV.

V gene TRBV29-1 combines with J gene TRBJ2-1; TRBD2 might be the D (6 bases). V was trimmed by 5 bases and J by 4 bases, leaving 18 bases between them. CDR3 length equals 15 residues. Germline V gene data show CDR1 as SQVTM and CDR2 as ANQGSEA. The CDR3 bases are TGCAGCGTTTCTTTCTCCAGCGGGTTGTACAATGAGCAGTTCTTC. This sequence encodes CSVSFSSGLYNEQFF.

This chain links TRBV7-6 with TRBJ1-1, with 7 bases that match TRBD1. This CDR3 has 15 amino acids. With 1 base clipped from V and 0 bases from J, the junction kept 2 bases outside the gene matches. CDR1 is SGHVS, CDR2 FNYEAQ, per germline. The CDR3 region is CASSLEDRLNTEAFF. CDR3 nucleotide sequence: TGTGCCAGCAGCTTAGAGGACAGGTTGAACACTGAAGCTTTCTTT.

This clonotype was seen many times. The chain links TRBV7-2 to TRBJ2-3; 8 bases are shared with TRBD1. This CDR3 spans 15 amino acids. Per the germline V gene, CDR1 is SGHTA and CDR2 is FQGNSA. V gave up 5 bases and J gave up 2 bases; unmatched junction bases: 6. DNA of the CDR3: TGTGCCAGCAGCCCCGACAGGGGCCACACAGATACGCAGTATTTT. Translated: CASSPDRGHTDTQYF.